This T cell receptor beta chain emerged from a study of Ad26.COV2.S vaccination and SARS-CoV-2 variants. As for the study in general: Ad26.COV2.S shots went into the muscle once or twice, 56 days apart.

Documented treatment: 19 received Ad26.COV2.S at low or high dose, single or two shots; 5 received placebo; per-sample allocation not given. On day 63 after the first injection, vaccine and placebo recipients gave samples. Study-wide results and caveats: An underestimation of total T cell responses may have resulted from the TCR breadth and depth analyses. Greater spike-specific TCR breadth was seen in vaccine recipients than in placebo recipients. Comparable non-spike TCR breadth was observed in vaccine and placebo recipients.

Germline V gives CDR1 LNHDA, CDR2 SQIVND (reference sequence). V lost 4 bases, J lost 0 bases, and 5 bases lay in between. The CDR3 sequence is 13 residues long. TCRdb's copy holds only in-frame clones and misses some; the assay was immunoSEQ multiplex PCR. The table has around 300,000 clones, around 89% seen once. Regarding this clone: Its matching antigen is unknown.

The chain joins TRBV19 to TRBJ2-3, with no clear D. The sample consisted of peripheral blood, taken in a trial of Ad26.COV2.S vaccine versus placebo. The sequence was obtained from a person aged 18-65 years who received the Ad26.COV2.S COVID-19 vaccine or a placebo. The DNA of the CDR3 is TGTGCCAGTAGTAAGGCCAGCACAGATACGCAGTATTTT. Amino acids: CASSKASTDTQYF. Based on the CDR3 plus reference TRBV19 and TRBJ2-3, the full variable domain is DGGITQSPKYLFRKEGQNVTLSCEQNLNHDAMYWYRQDPGQGLRLIYYSQIVNDFQKGDIAEGYSVSREKKESFPLTVTSAQKNPTAFYLCASSKASTDTQYFGPGTRLTVL.